These 20 T cell receptor beta chains originate from one sample sequenced in a study of T cells in Graves' hyperthyroidism and ophthalmopathy. Regions amplified from RNA transcripts were the TCR beta CDR3 regions. The primer set for the first-round RT-PCR of the TCR CDR3 was HTBI. One entry per CDR3 protein, called by TCRdb with MiXCR from the multiplex PCR reads. Of 300,000 or so distinct CDR3 sequences in the sample, roughly 23% were seen once. Sequenced: blood. These receptors were collected from a woman aged 50 to 65 with Graves' hyperthyroidism.

CDR3 residues: CASSPEQVNTQYF. The CDR3 nucleotides are TGTGCCAGCAGCCCAGAACAGGTTAATACGCAGTATTTT. This sequence joins TRBV7-3 and TRBJ2-3; weak D call: TRBD1 (5 bases). V was trimmed by 5 bases and J by 7 bases, leaving 13 bases between them. Germline-derived CDR1 and CDR2 are SGHTA and FQGTGA. CDR3 length: 13 residues. Combining the CDR3 with reference TRBV7-3 and TRBJ2-3 gives the whole variable domain GAGVSQTPSNKVTEKGKYVELRCDPISGHTALYWYRQSLGQGPEFLIYFQGTGAADDSGLPNDRFFAVRPEGSVSTLKIQRTERGDSAVYLCASSPEQVNTQYFGPGTRLTVL.

This clonotype was counted at least ten times. The chain carries TRBV15 and TRBJ1-5, with TRBD1 as a possible D gene (6 bases). V was cut by 5 bases and J by 0 bases, with 20 bases left in between. The CDR3 consists of 18 residues. CDR1 LNHNV and CDR2 YYDKDF come from the germline V gene (reference sequence). CDR3 DNA sequence: TGTGCCACCAGCGAGAGGCAGTCAAGGGGGTTTAGCAATCAGCCCCAGCATTTT. Translation: CATSERQSRGFSNQPQHF.

CDR3 sequence (DNA): TGTGCCAGCAGTTTCGGAATATCCTACGAGCAGTACTTC. This sequence encodes CASSFGISYEQYF. V gene TRBV12-3 or TRBV12-4 combines with J gene TRBJ2-7; D gene uncertain. The CDR3 consists of 13 residues. The ends were cut back, 3 bases at V and 1 base at J, with 7 bases in the middle.

Only a few counts were recorded for this clonotype. The chain joins TRBV10-2 to TRBJ2-1; TRBD2 matches 7 bases. J was trimmed by 5 bases and V by 6 bases; bases with no gene match: 10. Germline V CDR1 and CDR2: WSHSY, SAAADI. CDR3 length: 15 residues. In DNA form, the CDR3 reads TGCGCCAGCAGAGCGGGATCCCGAGTAAACAATGAGCAGTTCTTC. Amino acid sequence: CASRAGSRVNNEQFF.

Note on this clonotype: This may be a read error: a much more frequent sequence differs by one nucleotide. The chain recombines TRBV2 with TRBJ2-5; TRBD1 might be the D (6 bases). Trimming left V 7 bases short and J 0 bases short, with 15 bases between. CDR3 length equals 15 residues. Germline V CDR1 and CDR2: SNHLY, FYNNEI. The CDR3 region has the DNA TGTGCCAGCATCCGGGGCAGGGGATACCAAGAGACCCAGTACTTC. Protein product: CASIRGRGYQETQYF.

This clonotype was detected only a few times. This chain links TRBV28 with TRBJ2-2; no firm D call. Germline V gives CDR1 MDHEN, CDR2 SYDVKM. CDR3 length: 15 residues. Deletions cut 4 bases from V and 4 bases from J, with 13 bases between. In nucleotides, the CDR3 is TGTGCCAGCAGTTCTTTACAGATCCTCACCGGGGAGCTGTTTTTT. This gives the protein CASSSLQILTGELFF.

This clonotype was found many times. The chain joins TRBV28 to TRBJ2-1, with D tentatively TRBD1 or TRBD2 (5 bases each). CDR3 length: 12 amino acids. Looked up from germline, CDR1 is MDHEN and CDR2 is SYDVKM. The germline V and J ends were trimmed by 10 bases and 8 bases, with 15 bases remaining between them. CDR3 sequence reads: CATRSGTHEQFF. CDR3 nucleotides: TGTGCCACTCGGTCAGGGACCCATGAGCAGTTCTTC.

The chain carries TRBV20-1 and TRBJ2-7, with no clear D. V shed 4 bases and J shed 3 bases, with 1 base lying between them. The CDR3 consists of 9 residues. The germline V gene encodes CDR1 DFQATT and CDR2 SNEGSKA (reference sequence). CDR3 DNA sequence: TGCAGTGCTAACTACGAGCAGTACTTC. Protein sequence: CSANYEQYF.

This clonotype was observed a handful of times. The J gene is TRBJ1-2, the V gene TRBV5-5, with no clear D. The V and J ends lost 5 bases and 5 bases respectively, with 22 bases between them. The germline V gene encodes CDR1 SGHKS and CDR2 YYEKEE (reference sequence). The CDR3 consists of 16 residues. Here the CDR3 reads CASSRREGAGLYGYTF. The CDR3 DNA reads TGTGCCAGCAGTCGAAGAGAAGGCGCTGGCCTTTATGGCTACACCTTC.

Turning to this clonotype: Likely a read error: the CDR3 ends without its conserved phenylalanine or tryptophan. This chain links TRBV28 with TRBJ2-7, with 9 bases identical to TRBD1. The CDR3 covers 16 residues. Germline CDR1 MDHEN, CDR2 SYDVKM. Here the CDR3 reads CAGREIQGAPRDEQYL. The CDR3 DNA is TGTGCCGGCAGAGAGATACAGGGGGCGCCTCGGGACGAGCAGTACCTC.

The gene calls are TRBV6-1 and TRBJ1-1, with 8 bases aligning to TRBD1. Losses at the gene ends were 6 bases for V and 1 base for J; bases not matched to a gene: 10. The germline V gene encodes CDR1 MNHNS and CDR2 SASEGT. The CDR3 contains 16 residues. The CDR3, as DNA: TGTGCCAGCAGGCTTAGTACCGGGACAGGGAACACTGAAGCTTTCTTT. As protein: CASRLSTGTGNTEAFF.

This clonotype was recorded a few times. This chain joins TRBV29-1 and TRBJ2-5; unclear D gene. Trimming stripped 4 bases from V and 2 bases from J, with 5 bases between. This CDR3 has 11 amino acids. Germline V CDR1 and CDR2: SQVTM, ANQGSEA. In DNA form, the CDR3 reads TGCAGCGTTGGGTCGCAAGAGACCCAGTACTTC. Translating gives CSVGSQETQYF.

This clonotype was recorded a few times. This clone may be a read error of a much larger clone one base away. The genes are TRBV3-1 and TRBJ1-1; 8 positions match TRBD1. Per the germline V gene, CDR1 is LGHDT and CDR2 is YNNKEL (reference sequence). The length of the CDR3 is 14 residues. The CDR3 sequence: CASSLGDRYTEALF. CDR3 nucleotides: TGTGCCAGCAGCCTGGGGGACAGGTACACTGAAGCTCTCTTT.

This clonotype was counted between two and nine times. A much larger clone lies a single base off, so this may be a read error. The V gene is TRBV18, the J gene TRBJ2-1, with D perhaps given as TRBD1 or TRBD2 (5 bases each). CDR3 size: 16 residues. Germline loops: CDR1 KGHSH, CDR2 LQKENI. The V and J ends lost 4 bases and 6 bases respectively, with 19 bases between them. CDR3 DNA sequence: TGTGCCAGCTCACGGGGGTTAGCAGGTCGTTTCAATGAGCAGTTCTTC. Protein sequence: CASSRGLAGRFNEQFF.

V is TRBV3-1 and J is TRBJ2-7; D remains unclear. The CDR3 sequence is 15 residues long. CDR1 is LGHDT and CDR2 is YNNKEL in the germline V gene (reference sequence). Deletions cut 1 base from V and 7 bases from J, with 17 bases between. The CDR3 loop is CASSQAMQVLGEQYF. As DNA, the CDR3 is TGTGCCAGCAGCCAAGCCATGCAGGTCCTGGGGGAGCAGTACTTC.

This clonotype was found many times. J is TRBJ2-3 and V is TRBV29-1; D is unclear. Germline V gene sequence: CDR1 SQVTM, CDR2 ANQGSEA. This CDR3 has 13 residues. The germline V and J ends were trimmed by 6 bases and 5 bases, with 15 bases remaining between them. Here the CDR3 reads CSVGSYRGDTQYF. CDR3 coding DNA: TGCAGCGTCGGATCATATCGAGGAGATACGCAGTATTTT.

This clonotype was counted many times. The chain carries TRBV5-5 and TRBJ2-5; unclear D gene. V was trimmed by 4 bases and J by 5 bases, leaving 12 bases between them. Per germline, CDR1 SGHKS and CDR2 YYEKEE (reference sequence). This CDR3 comprises 13 residues. Written as DNA, the CDR3 is TGTGCCAGCAGCCAATGGGTGCCGGAGACCCAGTACTTC. Translating it yields CASSQWVPETQYF.

There are many counts of this clonotype. In DNA, the CDR3 is TGCAGTGCTAGGGAGGGGGCGGGTAATGAAAAACTGTTTTTT. Translating it yields CSAREGAGNEKLFF. The rearrangement uses TRBV20-1 and TRBJ1-4, with 7 bases lining up with TRBD1. The CDR3 runs 14 residues. With V trimmed by 3 bases and J by 4 bases, 5 bases remained unmatched. The germline gives CDR1 DFQATT, CDR2 SNEGSKA (reference sequence).

This clonotype was observed at least ten times. This chain connects TRBV3-1 to TRBJ2-3; 7 bases agree with TRBD1. The CDR3 is made up of 15 amino acids. V was pared by 8 bases and J by 0 bases, with 8 bases of the junction left unmatched. Germline CDR1 is LGHDT and CDR2 is YNNKEL (reference sequence). CDR3 sequence: CASGRTGLSTDTQYF. The CDR3 DNA reads as TGTGCCAGCGGACGGACAGGACTGAGCACAGATACGCAGTATTTT.

This clonotype has at least ten counts. Written as DNA, the CDR3 is TGTGCCAGCAGCTTATGGTCGGGAGGGCCGGCAGATACGCAGTATTTT. Its protein product is CASSLWSGGPADTQYF. This chain connects TRBV13 to TRBJ2-3; 8 nucleotides align to TRBD2. The V segment lost 2 bases and the J segment 4 bases; nucleotides outside the gene matches: 8. Germline V lookup: CDR1 PRHDT, CDR2 FYEKMQ (reference sequence). The CDR3 has 16 residues.